This entry describes one T cell receptor beta chain. This clonotype appeared many times. There is no known antigen for this receptor. Base-call qualities are not available, and no considerably larger clone is one nucleotide away. This entry belongs to a study of post-analysis software for immune sequencing data (dated by TCRdb to between 2014 and 2017). General notes on the study: The recorded disease courses included relapsing-remitting, secondary progressive and progressive-relapsing multiple sclerosis, and some patients had no subtype annotation. The multiple sclerosis patient repertoires were compared with around ten previously published healthy control repertoires from donors aged roughly 6 to 27 years. A subset of samples was prepared in parallel using single-end sample barcoding, then pooled and co-amplified after Illumina adapter ligation. General findings and caveats noted by the study authors: Patients showed significantly higher frequencies than controls for several TRBV segments, among them TRBV5-6, TRBV5-1 and TRBV20-1. Multiple sclerosis patients had significantly lower normalized Chao1 diversity than controls, a result that suggests substantial peripheral T-cell clonal expansion. The control group was slightly older than the multiple sclerosis patient group. When samples were clustered directly using the F measure, samples prepared in the same batch co-clustered strongly, which prompted a batch-effect correction.

The CDR3 goes from the cysteine to the phenylalanine over 12 residues. The read is trimmed to its CDR3 DNA, 36 bases read in frame from base 1. CDR1 and CDR2 (SQVTM, ANQGSEA) derive from the germline V gene. The V and J ends are trimmed by 5 bases and 5 bases, leaving 12 bases between them. To demonstrate the VDJtools post-analysis software, the study profiled TCR beta repertoires from the peripheral blood of 10 to 15 young patients with multiple sclerosis. The multiple sclerosis patients were children and adolescents ranging in age from about 6 to 17 years. The protocol used for the library was PCR. TCRdb lists the instrument as Illumina HiSeq 2500. To reduce PCR and sequencing biases, unique molecular identifiers were incorporated into the TCR beta cDNA libraries. Every 1 to 10 million input T cells yielded about 500,000 cDNA molecules, meaning each molecule approximated one T cell. Patient libraries were prepared and sequenced with the same protocol used for the earlier healthy control dataset. Within a given batch, samples were prepared together, multiplexed and sequenced on the same HiSeq lane. As for how the authors treated the data: MIGEC was used to process the raw barcoded reads, and molecular identifier groups with only a single read were discarded before consensus assembly and CDR3 extraction. VDJtools was used for post-analysis of the clonotype tables, with diversity normalized by down-sampling every dataset to the smallest sample size. To correct batch-related cross-sample contamination, repertoire overlap clustering matched CDR3 amino acid sequences but not nucleotide sequences. TCRdb handled the public reads itself, with Q25 trimming in fastp and clone calling in MiXCR, and kept productive beta chains. When rows share a CDR3 protein, they turn into one entry using the most common DNA and genes. For this entry, the V and J calls and clone size follow TCRdb and not the study's own pipeline. The sample includes approximately 180,000 distinct CDR3 sequences, with 25% to 35% observed a single time. The ten largest account for about 1.6% of the sample.

The clonotype originates from a girl between 5 and 17 years old with multiple sclerosis. The chain is assembled from TRBV29-1 and TRBJ1-2, with the D segment identity uncertain. The sample comprised blood. The CDR3 has the sequence CSVSSGVYGYTF. The sequenced DNA is TGCAGCGTTAGCAGTGGGGTTTATGGCTACACCTTC.